One and the same sample provided the 27 T cell receptor beta chains below, sequenced in a study of early T cells in non-severe SARS-CoV-2 infection. TCRdb recomputed calls from the 5' RACE reads with MiXCR, one row per CDR3 protein. The sample lists fewer than 80,000 distinct CDR3 sequences; about 12% were seen once. Source: whole blood, taken at baseline. Every receptor here comes from an adult who was a healthcare worker with PCR-confirmed SARS-CoV-2 infection or an uninfected control (not recorded which). The donor label of this sample is uncertain.

The chain joins TRBV5-5 to TRBJ2-2; D not resolved. Germline CDR1 is SGHKS and CDR2 is YYEKEE (reference sequence). V lost 2 bases and J lost 0, with 5 bases in between. CDR3 length equals 14 residues. The CDR3 coding sequence is TGTGCCAGCAGCTTCGATCCGAACACCGGGGAGCTGTTTTTT. The encoded protein is CASSFDPNTGELFF.

In this sample, this clonotype turned up a few times. This chain joins TRBV19 and TRBJ1-5, with unresolved D. CDR1 is LNHDA, CDR2 SQIVND, per germline (reference sequence). With 3 bases removed from V and 3 bases from J, the gap between germline ends came to 3 bases. The CDR3 covers 12 residues. The CDR3 sequence is CASSMFNQPQHF. DNA for the CDR3: TGTGCCAGTAGTATGTTCAATCAGCCCCAGCATTTT.

The sample holds many counts of this clonotype. V gene TRBV12-3 or TRBV12-4 combines with J gene TRBJ2-2; no definite D call. The CDR3 covers 14 residues. Trimming cost V 3 bases and J 1 base, with 6 bases left between them. CDR3 in amino acids: CASSFNKNTGELFF. For the CDR3, the DNA is TGTGCCAGCAGTTTTAACAAGAACACCGGGGAGCTGTTTTTT.

This clonotype was recorded a few times. J is TRBJ1-1 and V is TRBV20-1, with 10 bases fitting TRBD1. The CDR3 is 14 amino acids. V dropped 4 bases and J dropped 5; count of bases not matched to a gene: 7. Germline V gives CDR1 DFQATT, CDR2 SNEGSKA (reference sequence). The CDR3 here is CSAIDRGLRTEAFF. CDR3 coding DNA: TGCAGTGCTATAGACAGGGGGCTGAGGACTGAAGCTTTCTTT.

The chain joins TRBV5-1 to TRBJ1-4, with 12 bases that match TRBD1. The V gene's germline CDR1 is SGHRS and CDR2 YFSETQ. The V and J ends lost 3 bases and 8 bases, in that order; junction bases with no gene match: 5. The CDR3 consists of 15 residues. The CDR3 loop reads CASSSSGTGGEKLFF. The CDR3 region has the DNA TGCGCCAGCAGCTCGTCAGGGACAGGGGGCGAAAAACTGTTTTTT.

The sample holds a few counts of this clonotype. The chain joins TRBV4-1 to TRBJ1-2, with 7 bases that match TRBD1. Germline assignment: CDR1 MGHRA and CDR2 YSYEKL. There are 14 residues in the CDR3. Trimming cost V 0 bases and J 6 bases; bases outside gene matches: 4. CDR3 sequence (DNA): TGCGCCAGCAGCCAAGATATCCAGGGGGATGGCTACACCTTC. Translated, it gives CASSQDIQGDGYTF.

The chain carries TRBV2 and TRBJ2-1; D not certain. V dropped 5 bases and J dropped 12 bases, with 11 bases sitting between them. Germline lookup yields CDR1 SNHLY and CDR2 FYNNEI. This CDR3 is 11 amino acids long. In DNA, the CDR3 is TGTGCCAGCAGTATTCGTGACGTGCAGTTCTTC. It translates to CASSIRDVQFF.

This chain uses TRBV19 with TRBJ2-2; TRBD2 agrees at 11 bases. With V trimmed by 3 bases and J by 3 bases, 3 bases remained unmatched. The CDR3 length is 16 residues. Germline V gives CDR1 LNHDA, CDR2 SQIVND (reference sequence). CDR3 residues: CASSIGLAGYTGELFF. In nucleotides, the CDR3 is TGTGCCAGTAGTATTGGACTAGCGGGTTACACCGGGGAGCTGTTTTTT.

The chain is built from TRBV10-3 and TRBJ2-3; D may be TRBD2 (5 bases). From germline, CDR1 is ENHRY and CDR2 SYGVKD. Trimming left V 4 bases short and J 0 bases short, with 14 bases between. CDR3 length: 16 residues. The CDR3 bases are TGTGCCATCAGTGTAGGGCAAGGAGGAAGCACAGATACGCAGTATTTT. Encoded protein: CAISVGQGGSTDTQYF.

The chain combines TRBV5-5 with TRBJ2-7; D not certain. The V end lost 0 bases, the J end lost 1 base, and 8 bases lay between the germline ends. The CDR3 consists of 14 residues. CDR1 SGHKS and CDR2 YYEKEE come from the germline V gene (reference sequence). In DNA, the CDR3 is TGTGCCAGCAGCTTGGAATGGGGATCCTACGAGCAGTACGTC. This sequence encodes CASSLEWGSYEQYV.

This clonotype was seen more than once but under ten times. This sequence joins TRBV5-1 and TRBJ1-3; D gene unclear. This CDR3 spans 14 amino acids. The ends were cut back, 4 bases at V and 0 bases at J, with 8 bases in the middle. Germline assignment: CDR1 SGHRS and CDR2 YFSETQ. For the CDR3, the DNA is TGCGCCAGCAGCCCCACGGCCTCTGGAAACACCATATATTTT. Residues: CASSPTASGNTIYF.

This clonotype occurred a few times. The rearrangement links TRBV11-2 to TRBJ2-6, with D hard to call. Deletions cut 4 bases from V and 2 bases from J, with 6 bases between. CDR1 and CDR2 (germline): SGHAT, FQNNGV. CDR3 length equals 14 residues. The CDR3 reads CASSSLAGANVLTF. The CDR3 DNA reads as TGTGCCAGCAGCTCACTCGCTGGGGCCAACGTCCTGACTTTC.

This clonotype has only a few counts. This chain links TRBV30 with TRBJ1-4; D is uncertain. The CDR3 spans 16 residues. Deletions cut 0 bases from V and 0 bases from J, with 11 bases between. Germline V gene sequence: CDR1 GTSNPN, CDR2 SVGIG (reference sequence). The CDR3 here is CAWSVLGRATNEKLFF. The CDR3 DNA is TGTGCCTGGAGTGTACTAGGGCGTGCAACTAATGAAAAACTGTTTTTT.

This clonotype was recorded many times. The rearrangement joins TRBV7-9 to TRBJ2-7; TRBD1 matches at 7 bases. The CDR3 loop spans 15 amino acids. Germline V gives CDR1 SEHNR, CDR2 FQNEAQ (reference sequence). With V trimmed by 5 bases and J by 1 base, 8 bases remained unmatched. The CDR3 region is CASSPGQEISYEQYV. Here the CDR3 DNA reads TGTGCCAGCAGCCCCGGACAGGAGATTTCCTACGAGCAGTACGTC.

This clonotype was seen a few times. The chain is built from TRBV7-2 and TRBJ2-1; D possibly corresponds to TRBD2 (6 bases). The V gene lost 2 bases and the J gene lost 2 bases, with 13 bases spanning the gap. Per germline, CDR1 SGHTA and CDR2 FQGNSA. This CDR3 has 16 amino acids. The CDR3 here is CASSLPGLATYNEQFF. The CDR3 DNA sequence: TGTGCCAGCAGCTTACCGGGACTCGCTACCTACAATGAGCAGTTCTTC.

This clonotype was seen more than once but under ten times. The chain links TRBV25-1 to TRBJ2-1; D tentatively reads TRBD1 or TRBD2 (5 bases each). This CDR3 is built from 12 residues. The germline CDR1 and CDR2 sequences are MGHDK and SYGVNS. V was pared by 2 bases and J by 10 bases, with 9 bases between. CDR3 sequence (DNA): TGTGCCAGCAGTGAACCTTGGGGGGAGCAGTTCTTC. Translated: CASSEPWGEQFF.

The chain couples TRBV12-5 to TRBJ2-5, with 11 nucleotides matching TRBD2. This CDR3 has 14 residues. CDR1 is LGHNT, CDR2 FRNRAP, per germline. Trimming at V came to 5 bases and at J to 4 bases, leaving 3 bases not matched to a gene. The CDR3 loop reads CASGTGTSGETQYF. CDR3 nucleotide sequence: TGTGCTAGTGGTACCGGGACTAGCGGAGAGACCCAGTACTTC.

This clonotype was counted between two and nine times. The V call is TRBV6-2 or TRBV6-3, the J call TRBJ1-1; 8 nucleotides align to TRBD1. Trimming took 2 bases from V and 2 from J; bases not matched to a gene: 1. CDR1 is MNHEY, CDR2 SVGEGT, per germline. There are 14 residues in the CDR3. CDR3 amino acids: CASSYGQGNTEAFF. In DNA, the CDR3 is TGTGCCAGCAGTTACGGACAGGGAAACACTGAAGCTTTCTTT.

The rearrangement joins TRBV21-1 to TRBJ2-2; the D call TRBD1 from the table was never checked on the DNA. TRBV21-1 is an annotated pseudogene. The CDR3 loop spans 18 amino acids. CDR3 sequence reads: CASSKRGFPTGGTGELFF. The CDR3 DNA reads TGTGCCAGCAGCAAAAGGGGATTCCCTACCGGGGGGACCGGGGAGCTGTTTTTT.

This clonotype was seen more than once but under ten times. The J gene is TRBJ2-4, the V gene TRBV5-1; D remains ambiguous. The CDR3 covers 16 residues. CDR1 and CDR2 (germline): SGHRS, YFSETQ. Trimming pared 3 bases from V and 1 base from J, leaving 14 bases between. The CDR3 loop is CASSSDASWAKNIQYF. The CDR3 DNA sequence: TGCGCCAGCAGCTCGGACGCTTCATGGGCCAAAAACATTCAGTACTTC.

Worth noting for this clonotype: The limits of the CDR3 on the DNA are not certain, so only TCRdb's listed CDR3 is given. The gene calls are TRBV20-1 and TRBJ1-2; the DNA was not compared with TRBD1, the D call given in the table. Germline V gene sequence: CDR1 DFQATT, CDR2 SNEGSKA (reference sequence). Counting both end residues, the CDR3 totals 16 amino acids. This CDR3 reads CSADDRGRTNNYGCTF.

This clonotype has a handful of counts. V usage is TRBV6-5 and J usage is TRBJ2-6, with D perhaps TRBD1 (7 bases). Trimming cost V 6 bases and J 0 bases, with 18 bases left between them. CDR1 MNHEY and CDR2 SVGAGI come from the germline V gene. The CDR3 contains 18 residues. The CDR3 DNA follows: TGTGCCAGCAGCAATATACAGGGGACTCCCTCTGGGGCCAACGTCCTGACTTTC. Its translation: CASSNIQGTPSGANVLTF.

The CDR3 DNA reads TGTGCCAGCAGCCAAGATTGGAGCCAAAACGGTAACACTGAAGCTTTCTTT. As protein: CASSQDWSQNGNTEAFF. The rearrangement uses TRBV14 and TRBJ1-1; D is unresolved. V was cut by 0 bases and J by 2 bases, with 16 bases left in between. The CDR3 is 17 residues long. Germline V gene sequence: CDR1 SGHDN, CDR2 FVKESK.

This clonotype was seen many times. The V call is TRBV4-1, the J call TRBJ2-1; 9 nucleotides line up with TRBD1. Germline V gene data show CDR1 as MGHRA and CDR2 as YSYEKL. The length of the CDR3 is 14 residues. J lost 5 bases, V lost 4 bases, and 3 bases had no gene match. CDR3 region: CASSPGQGHNEQFF. CDR3 nucleotide sequence: TGCGCCAGCAGCCCGGGACAGGGCCACAATGAGCAGTTCTTC.

The chain employs TRBV20-1 and TRBJ1-1; weak D call: TRBD1 (5 bases). Germline lookup yields CDR1 DFQATT and CDR2 SNEGSKA (reference sequence). V gave up 6 bases and J gave up 5 bases, with 16 bases separating them. The CDR3 has 13 residues. The CDR3, as DNA: TGCAGTGCCAGACAGTCCCCCAAGACTGAAGCTTTCTTT. Amino acid sequence: CSARQSPKTEAFF.

In this sample, this clonotype turned up many times. This chain joins TRBV20-1 and TRBJ1-5; D remains ambiguous. V was cut by 3 bases and J by 0 bases, with 9 bases left in between. The CDR3 runs 14 residues. Per germline, CDR1 DFQATT and CDR2 SNEGSKA (reference sequence). CDR3 loop: CSASLGNSNQPQHF. CDR3 in DNA: TGCAGTGCTAGTTTAGGGAATAGCAATCAGCCCCAGCATTTT.

There are many counts of this clonotype. V gene TRBV20-1 combines with J gene TRBJ1-3, with TRBD1 as a possible D gene (5 bases). CDR3 length: 14 amino acids. V was trimmed by 0 bases and J by 4 bases, leaving 10 bases between them. Germline loops: CDR1 DFQATT, CDR2 SNEGSKA (reference sequence). In DNA form, the CDR3 reads TGCAGTGCTAGAGATCTGACAGAAGGAAACACCATATATTTT. It specifies CSARDLTEGNTIYF.